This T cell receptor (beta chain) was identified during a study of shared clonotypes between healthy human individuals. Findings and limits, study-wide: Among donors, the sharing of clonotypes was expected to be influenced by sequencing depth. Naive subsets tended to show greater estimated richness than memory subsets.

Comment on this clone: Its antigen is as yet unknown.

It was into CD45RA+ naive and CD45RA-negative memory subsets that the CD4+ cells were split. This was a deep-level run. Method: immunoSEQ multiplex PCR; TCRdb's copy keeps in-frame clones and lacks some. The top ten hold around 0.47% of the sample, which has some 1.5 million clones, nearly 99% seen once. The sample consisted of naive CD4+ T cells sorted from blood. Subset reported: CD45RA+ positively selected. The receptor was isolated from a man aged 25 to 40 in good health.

The CDR3 region has the DNA TGTGCCAGCAGCAAGAGAGGGACAGCGCTCTCCTACAATGAGCAGTTCTTC. Its translation is CASSKRGTALSYNEQFF. The rearrangement joins TRBV5-8 to TRBJ2-1; TRBD1 matches at 7 bases. The germline CDR1 and CDR2 sequences are SGHTS and YDEGEE. The CDR3 is 17 amino acids. With 4 bases clipped from V and 0 bases from J, the junction kept 10 bases outside the gene matches.